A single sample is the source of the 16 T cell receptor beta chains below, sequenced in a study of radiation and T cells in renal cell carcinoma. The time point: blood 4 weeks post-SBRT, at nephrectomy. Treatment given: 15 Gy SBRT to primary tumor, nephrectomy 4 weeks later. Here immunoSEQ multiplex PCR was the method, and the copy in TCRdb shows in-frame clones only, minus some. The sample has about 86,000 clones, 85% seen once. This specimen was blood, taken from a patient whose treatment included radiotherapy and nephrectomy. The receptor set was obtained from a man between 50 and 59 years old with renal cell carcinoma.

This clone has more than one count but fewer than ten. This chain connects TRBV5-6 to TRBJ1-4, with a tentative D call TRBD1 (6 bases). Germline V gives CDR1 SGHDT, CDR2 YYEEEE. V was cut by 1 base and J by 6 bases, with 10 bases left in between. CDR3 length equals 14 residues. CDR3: CASSLLGGDEKLFF. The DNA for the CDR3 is TGTGCCAGCAGCTTGTTAGGGGGAGATGAAAAACTGTTTTTT.

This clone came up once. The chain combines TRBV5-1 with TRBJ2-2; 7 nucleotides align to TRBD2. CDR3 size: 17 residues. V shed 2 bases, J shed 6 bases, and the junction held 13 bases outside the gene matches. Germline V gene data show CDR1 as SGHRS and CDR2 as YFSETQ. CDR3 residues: CASSFRVKTSSPGELFF. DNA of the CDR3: TGCGCCAGCAGCTTCCGAGTAAAGACTAGCAGCCCCGGGGAGCTGTTTTTT.

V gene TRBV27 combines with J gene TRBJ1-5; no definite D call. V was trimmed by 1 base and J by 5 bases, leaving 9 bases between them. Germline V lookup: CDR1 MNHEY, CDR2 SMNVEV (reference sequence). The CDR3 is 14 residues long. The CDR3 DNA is TGTGCCAGCAGTTTATATTCTGGGGATCAGCCCCAGCATTTT. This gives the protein CASSLYSGDQPQHF.

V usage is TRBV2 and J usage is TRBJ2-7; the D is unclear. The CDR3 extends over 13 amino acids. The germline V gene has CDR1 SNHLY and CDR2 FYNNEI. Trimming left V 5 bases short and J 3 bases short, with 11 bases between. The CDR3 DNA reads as TGTGCCAGCAGTCGGGCCTCAATCTACGAGCAGTACTTC. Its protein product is CASSRASIYEQYF.

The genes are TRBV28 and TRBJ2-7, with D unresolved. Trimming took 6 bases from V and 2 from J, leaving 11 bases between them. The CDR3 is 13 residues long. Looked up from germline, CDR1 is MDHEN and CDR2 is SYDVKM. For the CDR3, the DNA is TGTGCCAGCAGGGTGAACGGAGCCTACGAGCAGTACTTC. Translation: CASRVNGAYEQYF.

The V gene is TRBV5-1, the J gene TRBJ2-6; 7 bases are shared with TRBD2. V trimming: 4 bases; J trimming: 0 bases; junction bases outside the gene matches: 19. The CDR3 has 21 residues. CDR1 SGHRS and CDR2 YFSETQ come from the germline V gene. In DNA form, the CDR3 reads TGCGCCAGCAGCCCCGCCTTCGCGGGGGTCTCTCATACCTCTGGGGCCAACGTCCTGACTTTC. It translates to CASSPAFAGVSHTSGANVLTF.

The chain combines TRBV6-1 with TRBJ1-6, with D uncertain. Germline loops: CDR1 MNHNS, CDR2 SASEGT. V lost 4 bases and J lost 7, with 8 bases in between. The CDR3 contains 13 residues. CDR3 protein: CASSAARNSPLHF. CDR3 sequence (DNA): TGTGCCAGCAGTGCTGCAAGGAATTCACCCCTCCACTTT.

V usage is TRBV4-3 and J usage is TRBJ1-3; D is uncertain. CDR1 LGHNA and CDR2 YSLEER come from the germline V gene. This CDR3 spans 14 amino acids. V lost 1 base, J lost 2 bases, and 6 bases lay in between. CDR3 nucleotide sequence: TGCGCCAGCAGCCAAGGAGGGACTGGAAACACCATATATTTT. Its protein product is CASSQGGTGNTIYF.

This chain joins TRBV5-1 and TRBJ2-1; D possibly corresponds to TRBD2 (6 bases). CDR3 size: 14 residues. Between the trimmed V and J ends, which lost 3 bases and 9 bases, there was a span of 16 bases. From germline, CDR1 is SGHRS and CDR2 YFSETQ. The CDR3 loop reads CASSYRTIRGEQFF. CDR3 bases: TGCGCCAGCAGCTATCGGACTATTCGGGGTGAGCAGTTCTTC.

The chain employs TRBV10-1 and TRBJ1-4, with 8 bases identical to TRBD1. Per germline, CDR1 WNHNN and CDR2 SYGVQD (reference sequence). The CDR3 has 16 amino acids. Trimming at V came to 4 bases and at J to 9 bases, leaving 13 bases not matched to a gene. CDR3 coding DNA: TGCGCCAGCAGTGGACAGGGGTACCCTTGCTTGAAAAAACTGTTTTTT. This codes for CASSGQGYPCLKKLFF.

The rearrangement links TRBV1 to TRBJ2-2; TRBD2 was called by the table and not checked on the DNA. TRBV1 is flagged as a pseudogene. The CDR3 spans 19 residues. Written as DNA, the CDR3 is TGCACCAGCAGCCAAGACCCAGAAGCGGGAGGGCCGGGGACCGGGGAGCTGTTTTTT. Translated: CTSSQDPEAGGPGTGELFF.

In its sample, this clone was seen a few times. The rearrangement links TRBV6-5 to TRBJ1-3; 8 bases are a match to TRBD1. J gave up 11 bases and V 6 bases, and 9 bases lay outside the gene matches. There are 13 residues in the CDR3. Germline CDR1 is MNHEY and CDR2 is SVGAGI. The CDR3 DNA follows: TGTGCCAGCAGCGCAACCGACAGGGGCCCCATATATTTT. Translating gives CASSATDRGPIYF.

The CDR3 reads CASSLTAGGDQPQHF. CDR3 coding DNA: TGTGCCAGCAGCTTGACAGCCGGGGGGGATCAGCCCCAGCATTTT. The chain recombines TRBV5-8 with TRBJ1-5, with D possibly matching TRBD1 (5 bases). V dropped 1 base and J dropped 5 bases, with 13 bases sitting between them. This CDR3 is built from 15 residues. Germline V gene data show CDR1 as SGHTS and CDR2 as YDEGEE.

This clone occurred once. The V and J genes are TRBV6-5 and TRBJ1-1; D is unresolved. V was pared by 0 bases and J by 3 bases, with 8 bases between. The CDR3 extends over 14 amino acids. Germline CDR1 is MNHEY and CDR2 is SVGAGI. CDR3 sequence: CASSYSMMDTEAFF. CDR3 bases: TGTGCCAGCAGTTACTCGATGATGGACACTGAAGCTTTCTTT.

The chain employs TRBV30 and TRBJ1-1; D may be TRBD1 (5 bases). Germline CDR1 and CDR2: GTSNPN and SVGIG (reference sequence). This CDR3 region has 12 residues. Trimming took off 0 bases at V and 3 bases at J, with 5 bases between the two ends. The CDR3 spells CAWSVQDTEAFF. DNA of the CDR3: TGTGCCTGGAGTGTACAGGACACTGAAGCTTTCTTT.

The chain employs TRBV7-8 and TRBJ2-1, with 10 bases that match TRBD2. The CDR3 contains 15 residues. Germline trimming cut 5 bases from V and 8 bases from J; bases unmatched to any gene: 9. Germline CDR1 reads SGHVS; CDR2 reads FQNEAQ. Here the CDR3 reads CASSQRGGPEDEQFF. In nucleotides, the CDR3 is TGTGCCAGCAGCCAGCGGGGGGGCCCTGAGGATGAGCAGTTCTTC.